The present T cell receptor (beta chain) was sequenced within a study of cytotoxic CD8 clonotypes in ibrutinib-treated CLL. Whole-study findings and limits: Public clonotypes, found uncommonly, either contracted or stayed stable on treatment.

On this clone: Its antigen is still unknown.

The repertoire was sequenced with immunoSEQ multiplex PCR; TCRdb's copy has only in-frame clones and lacks some. The table lists about 140,000 clones, about 80% of them singletons. There are 15 residues in the CDR3. Losses at the gene ends were 3 bases for V and 5 bases for J; bases not matched to a gene: 8. CDR1 and CDR2 from the germline V gene are SGHTS and YDEGEE. The TCR comes from a human donor with chronic lymphocytic leukemia. This rearrangement joins TRBV5-8 to TRBJ2-5; 9 bases agree with TRBD1. The sequencing used PBMCs, collected after 12 months of ibrutinib treatment. The CDR3 loop is CASSWGQGAWETQYF. DNA of the CDR3: TGTGCCAGCAGCTGGGGACAGGGAGCCTGGGAGACCCAGTACTTC.